Shown below are 18 T cell receptor beta chains from a single sample sequenced in a study of shared clonotypes between healthy human individuals. The table came from immunoSEQ multiplex PCR; TCRdb's copy has only in-frame clones and leaves some out. The profile shows some 2 million clones, less than 95% of them singletons. CD45RO-negative cells were positively selected for CCR7, leaving out terminally differentiated effector memory CD45RA+ cells. The material sequenced was naive CD8+ T cells sorted from blood. Receptors originate from a young man in good health.

A note on this clone: At the DNA level, this CDR3 is encoded by other sequences in the same sample as well. The chain employs TRBV11-2 and TRBJ2-3; unclear D gene. The V end was cut by 0 bases, the J end by 3 bases, with 4 bases between. This CDR3 is 13 amino acids long. Germline V CDR1 and CDR2: SGHAT, FQNNGV. CDR3 in DNA: TGTGCCAGCAGCTTAGAAGGGACAGATACGCAGTATTTT. This translates into CASSLEGTDTQYF.

With regard to this clone: Other DNA sequences in the sample encode the same CDR3. The V gene is TRBV6-6, the J gene TRBJ1-6, with 8 positions matching TRBD1. Trimming removed 2 bases from V and 9 bases from J; junction bases left unmatched: 3. The CDR3 runs 14 residues. CDR1 is MNHNY, CDR2 SVGAGI, per germline (reference sequence). The CDR3 DNA reads as TGTGCCAGCAGTTACGCTGGACAGGGTTCACCCCTCCACTTT. It specifies CASSYAGQGSPLHF.

V usage is TRBV5-6 and J usage is TRBJ2-7; D possibly corresponds to TRBD2 (6 bases). The CDR3 length is 14 residues. Trimming stripped 0 bases from V and 0 bases from J, with 7 bases between. The V gene's germline CDR1 is SGHDT and CDR2 YYEEEE. The DNA of the CDR3 is TGTGCCAGCAGCTTGGTTAGCGGCTCCTACGAGCAGTACTTC. Its protein product is CASSLVSGSYEQYF.

This clone was observed once. The chain has TRBV7-9 and TRBJ2-1; D call uncertain. Germline V lookup: CDR1 SEHNR, CDR2 FQNEAQ (reference sequence). This CDR3 region has 15 residues. V lost 5 bases to trimming and J lost 1 base, with 12 bases between them. In DNA, the CDR3 is TGTGCCAGCAGCCCCCCCCTAATATCCTACAATGAGCAGTTCTTC. Its translation is CASSPPLISYNEQFF.

This chain links TRBV5-6 with TRBJ1-2; 8 bases fit TRBD1. Trimming cost V 0 bases and J 7 bases; bases outside gene matches: 5. Germline V gene sequence: CDR1 SGHDT, CDR2 YYEEEE. The CDR3 loop spans 14 amino acids. The CDR3 sequence is CASSLGAGGLGYTF. CDR3 DNA: TGTGCCAGCAGCTTGGGGGCAGGGGGCCTTGGCTACACCTTC. Full variable domain (missing parts from reference TRBV5-6 and TRBJ1-2): DAGVTQSPTHLIKTRGQQVTLRCSPKSGHDTVSWYQQALGQGPQFIFQYYEEEERQRGNFPDRFSGHQFPNYSSELNVNALLLGDSALYLCASSLGAGGLGYTFGSGTRLTVV.

Concerning this clone itself: Other DNA sequences in the sample encode the same CDR3. The J gene is TRBJ1-4, the V gene TRBV9, with D possibly TRBD1 on 5 matching bases. Trimming took off 2 bases at V and 4 bases at J, with 12 bases between the two ends. Germline V CDR1 and CDR2: SGDLS, YYNGEE. The CDR3 has 15 amino acids. CDR3 in amino acids: CASSVDGTDNEKLFF. CDR3 sequence (DNA): TGTGCCAGCAGCGTCGACGGGACGGATAATGAAAAACTGTTTTTT.

V and J are TRBV19 and TRBJ2-1; possible D gene TRBD2, 5 bases. V was trimmed by 5 bases and J by 6 bases, leaving 5 bases between them. In germline, CDR1 is LNHDA, CDR2 SQIVND (reference sequence). This CDR3 contains 11 residues. The CDR3 here is CASSGSNEQFF. In DNA form, the CDR3 reads TGTGCCAGTAGTGGGAGCAATGAGCAGTTCTTC.

The CDR3 sequence: CASTIHPLDSSYEQYF. Here the CDR3 DNA reads TGCGCCAGCACCATCCATCCCCTGGACAGCTCCTACGAGCAGTACTTC. The chain is built from TRBV5-1 and TRBJ2-7, with a weak D call TRBD1 (6 bases). The CDR3 has 16 residues. CDR1 and CDR2 from the germline V gene are SGHRS and YFSETQ. Trimming cost V 6 bases and J 0 bases, with 19 bases left between them.

The chain has TRBV30 and TRBJ1-1; tentative D call: TRBD1 (6 bases). The V end lost 0 bases, the J end lost 11 bases, and 13 bases lay between the germline ends. The length of the CDR3 is 12 residues. CDR1 and CDR2 (germline): GTSNPN, SVGIG (reference sequence). CDR3 region: CAWSVGAREAFF. CDR3 nucleotide sequence: TGTGCCTGGAGTGTGGGGGCGCGTGAGGCTTTCTTT.

This sequence joins TRBV9 and TRBJ1-3; D remains unclear. CDR3 length equals 14 residues. Germline assignment: CDR1 SGDLS and CDR2 YYNGEE. The V gene lost 3 bases and the J gene lost 0 bases, with 7 bases spanning the gap. Here the CDR3 reads CASSGTDSGNTIYF. CDR3 sequence (DNA): TGTGCCAGCAGCGGAACAGACTCTGGAAACACCATATATTTT.

The chain uses TRBV28 and TRBJ1-1, with D hard to call. The V gene lost 5 bases and the J gene lost 1 base, with 17 bases spanning the gap. The CDR3 spans 16 residues. Germline values: CDR1 MDHEN, CDR2 SYDVKM. This CDR3 is CASSPLFTEQNTEAFF. CDR3 nucleotide sequence: TGTGCCAGCAGTCCCCTTTTTACAGAGCAGAACACTGAAGCTTTCTTT. Supplemented by reference TRBV28 and TRBJ1-1, the full variable domain reads DVKVTQSSRYLVKRTGEKVFLECVQDMDHENMFWYRQDPGLGLRLIYFSYDVKMKEKGDIPEGYSVSREKKERFSLILESASTNQTSMYLCASSPLFTEQNTEAFFGQGTRLTVV.

The chain has TRBV27 and TRBJ1-1, with D tentatively TRBD1 (5 bases). The V end was cut by 5 bases, the J end by 0 bases, with 10 bases between. This CDR3 has 14 residues. Germline V CDR1 and CDR2: MNHEY, SMNVEV (reference sequence). The CDR3 sequence: CASSLWGLNTEAFF. The DNA of the CDR3 is TGTGCCAGCAGTCTGTGGGGCCTGAACACTGAAGCTTTCTTT.

The rearrangement links TRBV9 to TRBJ2-1; 8 bases are a match to TRBD2. Germline V lookup: CDR1 SGDLS, CDR2 YYNGEE. V lost 0 bases to trimming and J lost 5 bases; unmatched junction nucleotides: 7. This CDR3 is built from 16 residues. The CDR3 DNA sequence: TGTGCCAGCAGCGTAGGTAGCGGGAAGGCGCACAATGAGCAGTTCTTC. It translates to CASSVGSGKAHNEQFF.

A single count supports this clone. This sequence joins TRBV7-6 and TRBJ2-7; the D gene is possibly TRBD2 (5 bases). V was trimmed by 7 bases and J by 2 bases, leaving 15 bases between them. This CDR3 is 14 amino acids long. Germline loops: CDR1 SGHVS, CDR2 FNYEAQ. The DNA for the CDR3 is TGTGCCAGCACCGAGAGGATCGGGGCCTACGAGCAGTACTTC. The encoded protein is CASTERIGAYEQYF.

V is TRBV13 and J is TRBJ1-4; perhaps TRBD1 as D (5 bases). V lost 5 bases to trimming and J lost 12 bases, with 19 bases between them. The CDR3 spans 14 residues. Germline values: CDR1 PRHDT, CDR2 FYEKMQ (reference sequence). The CDR3 nucleotides are TGTGCCAGCAGCCACTCAGCGGAGACAGAAGAACTGTTTTTT. It translates to CASSHSAETEELFF.

The V call is TRBV10-1, the J call TRBJ1-5, with D unresolved. The ends were cut back, 2 bases at V and 3 bases at J, with 17 bases in the middle. The CDR3 totals 17 residues. CDR1 is WNHNN and CDR2 is SYGVQD in the germline V gene (reference sequence). As DNA, the CDR3 is TGCGCCAGCAGTGAGCCCCTTGATTGGAGGGCCAATCAGCCCCAGCATTTT. Its translation is CASSEPLDWRANQPQHF.

This chain uses TRBV10-1 with TRBJ2-1, with 7 nucleotides matching TRBD1. The CDR3 loop spans 16 amino acids. The J segment lost 9 bases and the V segment lost 3 bases, leaving 14 bases of the junction unmatched. Germline-derived CDR1 and CDR2 are WNHNN and SYGVQD (reference sequence). The CDR3, as DNA: TGCGCCAGCAGTGAATCCTTCGGTAGGGGGCCAGGTGAGCAGTTCTTC. This gives the protein CASSESFGRGPGEQFF.

V usage is TRBV4-1 and J usage is TRBJ2-7; weak D call: TRBD2 (6 bases). Looked up from germline, CDR1 is MGHRA and CDR2 is YSYEKL. This CDR3 contains 16 residues. Trimming removed 0 bases from V and 3 bases from J, with 15 bases in between. CDR3 loop: CASSQDVRDSLYEQYF. Here the CDR3 DNA reads TGCGCCAGCAGCCAAGACGTCCGGGACTCCCTCTACGAGCAGTACTTC.